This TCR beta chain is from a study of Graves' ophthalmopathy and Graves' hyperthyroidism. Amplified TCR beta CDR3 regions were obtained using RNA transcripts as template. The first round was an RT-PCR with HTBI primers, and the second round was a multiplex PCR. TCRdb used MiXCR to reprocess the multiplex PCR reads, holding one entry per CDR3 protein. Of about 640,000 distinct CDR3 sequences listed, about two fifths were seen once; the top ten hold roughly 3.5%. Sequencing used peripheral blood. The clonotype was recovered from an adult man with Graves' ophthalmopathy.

CDR3: CASSSSGLAYEQYF. The CDR3 nucleotides read TGTGCCAGCAGCTCTAGCGGGCTAGCCTACGAGCAGTACTTC. The chain is built from TRBV5-8 and TRBJ2-7; 8 bases are shared with TRBD2. Germline V gene data show CDR1 as SGHTS and CDR2 as YDEGEE. The CDR3 is 14 amino acids. The V gene end was trimmed by 3 bases and the J gene end by 2 bases; junction bases not matched to a gene: 4.